The T cell receptor (beta chain) described here comes from a study of cytomegalovirus exposure and HLA in healthy donors. Study conclusions and caveats: Common viral pathogens seemed to be connected with several of the most significant clusters, according to a later analysis.

Germline-derived CDR1 and CDR2 are MNHNS and SASEGT. V gave up 6 bases and J gave up 5 bases, with 11 bases separating them. The CDR3 totals 12 residues. Concerning this clone itself: What it recognizes is unknown.

The PCR had 60 Vbeta and 13 Jbeta primers. Profiled with immunoSEQ multiplex PCR; TCRdb holds only in-frame clones, not every one. Among 150,000 to 250,000 clones listed, about 82% were seen once. The source of this sequence is a woman aged 45-60 years in good health and CMV-seronegative. The V call is TRBV6-1, the J call TRBJ2-7; possible D gene TRBD1, 6 bases. The specimen was PBMCs. The CDR3 protein is CASSLQGNEQYF. The DNA of the CDR3 is TGTGCCAGCAGCCTACAGGGTAACGAGCAGTACTTC.